The subject of this entry is one T cell receptor (beta chain). Its target is not known. The data stem from a study of T cell repertoires in cytomegalovirus infection. Using its own MiXCR run on the reads, TCRdb lists one record per CDR3 protein. The table lists fewer than 1,000,000 distinct CDR3 sequences, approximately 31% of them singletons. The V gene lost 1 base and the J gene lost 6 bases, with 9 bases spanning the gap. The CDR3 runs to 13 residues. From germline, CDR1 is LGHNT and CDR2 FRNRAP. The sequences come from cultured CD8+ T cells from PBMCs, collected from culture after CMV antigen stimulation. The sequence came from a human donor in good health (CMV status not recorded). Some clones in this sample may be carry-over from other donors' samples. V usage is TRBV12-5 and J usage is TRBJ1-2; tentative D call: TRBD1 (6 bases). CDR3 DNA sequence: TGTGCTAGTGGTTTGGGAACAGGGAATGGCTACACCTTC. Translating gives CASGLGTGNGYTF.